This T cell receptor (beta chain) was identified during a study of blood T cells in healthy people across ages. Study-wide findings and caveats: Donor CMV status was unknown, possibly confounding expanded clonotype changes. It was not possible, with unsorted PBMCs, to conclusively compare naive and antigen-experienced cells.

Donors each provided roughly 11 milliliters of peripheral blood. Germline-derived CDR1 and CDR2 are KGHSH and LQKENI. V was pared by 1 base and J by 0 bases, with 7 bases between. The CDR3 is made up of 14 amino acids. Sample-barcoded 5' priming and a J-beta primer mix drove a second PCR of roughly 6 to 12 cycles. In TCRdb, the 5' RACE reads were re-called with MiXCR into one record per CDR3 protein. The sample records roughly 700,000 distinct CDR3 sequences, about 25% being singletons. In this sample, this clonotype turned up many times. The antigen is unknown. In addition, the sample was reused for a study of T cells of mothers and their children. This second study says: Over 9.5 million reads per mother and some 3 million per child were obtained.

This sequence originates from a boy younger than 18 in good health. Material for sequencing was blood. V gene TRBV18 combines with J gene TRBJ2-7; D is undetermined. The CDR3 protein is CASSPHDSSYEQYF. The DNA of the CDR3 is TGTGCCAGCTCACCACATGATAGCTCCTACGAGCAGTACTTC.